This TCR beta chain was identified during a study of cytomegalovirus exposure and HLA in healthy donors (TCRdb year 2017). In the study overall: An earlier analysis of some 600 of the donors reported under 300 Gb of sequence data and around 110 million unique TCR beta sequences obtained from some 170 million T cells. To decide whether each TCR beta V gene segment behaved as functional or pseudogenic, an earlier analysis of fewer than 750 of the donors relied on high-throughput TCR beta sequencing. Alongside the repertoire data, information on donor age, sex, ethnicity and CMV serostatus was compiled. The later analysis used no new phenotypic data to find candidate immune exposures, relying instead on TCR beta sequences and their occurrence across donors. Of the roughly 400 genotyped donors, about 80% fell in the genetic ancestry cluster associated with self-reported Caucasian donors. To study patterns of TCR occurrence, a later analysis re-analyzed previously published TCR beta repertoires from more than 550 donors and added high-resolution HLA genotyping. The study was designed to test whether signatures of past pathogen exposure could be identified by cataloging public T cell receptors. A later genetic analysis took genome-wide SNP genotypes for about 55% of the roughly 700 donors and used that subset as a discovery cohort. Because of strong linkage in the cohort, roughly five DR-DQ haplotypes were treated as single units for association and clustering. All discovery cohort repertoires had been generated on a single sequencing platform. The number of donors typed differed by locus, with about 620-630 for A, B, C, DRB1 and DQB1, approximately 500 for DQA1, 606 for DPA1, and 450 to 480 for DPB1. HLA typing covered class I and class II loci at four-digit resolution. Besides the first cohort of under 700 subjects, a separate validation cohort made up of roughly 120 different subjects was used. An early release that covered 640 HLA-typed donors contained 300 to 350 gigabases of sequencing data and 70 million to 100 million unique TCR sequences. Across 398 genotyped donors of the cohort, an average of roughly 230,000 unique TCR beta nucleotide sequences per donor were sequenced, and roughly 20% of those sequences were non-productive. High-throughput TCR immunosequencing, statistical association of individual TCRs with disease status, and machine learning were combined to predict cytomegalovirus infection status. The study profiled the T cell repertoires of fewer than 850 subjects by immunosequencing and related them to cytomegalovirus serostatus.

Library creation used the immunoSEQ multiplex PCR assay. A mixture of 60 forward primers for TCR Vbeta segments and 13 reverse primers for TCR Jbeta segments was used in the multiplex PCR. Amplification of the CDR3 region of rearranged TCR beta genes was performed with a multiplex PCR assay on genomic DNA. Amplified TCR beta libraries were sequenced as 87-base-pair reads on the Illumina HiSeq System. In the original analysis: A later analysis counted 75 million to 100 million unique TCR beta chains across the 666 repertoires, and some 12 million of these chains were shared by at least two donors. Raw reads were error-corrected and collapsed into unique sequences with a nearest-neighbor algorithm that merged closely related sequences to remove PCR and sequencing errors. Alignment of CDR3 sequences to IMGT reference sequences was used to assign V, D and J gene segments. For a sequence to be retained, a match of at least six nucleotides to both a V gene segment and a J gene segment was required. Rearrangements were classified as productive when the CDR3 lacked stop codons and remained in frame with V and J, and all other rearrangements were classified as non-productive. Following IMGT convention, CDR3 was defined as the stretch from the second conserved V-encoded cysteine to the conserved J-encoded phenylalanine. Sequences without an unambiguous match to a single V gene segment were excluded from the earlier analysis of almost 600 of the donors. In an earlier analysis of a few hundred of the donors, V segments were called functional above 56.7% productive rearrangements and were called segregating when the between-donor standard deviation exceeded 5%. A statistical classification framework was built to diagnose cytomegalovirus status from the catalog of TCR beta chain sequences. A later analysis assigned V and J genes by comparing TCR nucleotide sequences with IMGT/GENE-DB human TR gene sequences. The TCRdist pipeline was used in a later analysis to assign CDR3 sequences and most-parsimonious VDJ recombination scenarios. In a later analysis, every TCR beta chain was defined by the combination of its CDR3 amino acid sequence and its V-gene family, and reads without a unique V-gene family were dropped. In a later analysis, approximately 640 highly shared, low-generation-probability nucleotide sequences were removed to address suspected cross-contamination and a sequencing artifact. A later analysis calculated a clonal expansion index for each public chain from normalized within-repertoire ranks of inferred template counts. In a later analysis, generation probabilities were computed using a VDJ recombination model fitted to out-of-frame rearrangements, and the results were checked against IGoR. A later analysis scored TCR-TCR, TCR-HLA and TCR-CMV co-occurrence with hypergeometric tests, applying a repertoire-size bias correction to TCR pairs. A later analysis estimated false discovery rates by permuting HLA or CMV assignments 20 times. In a later analysis, co-occurring TCRs were grouped using DBSCAN, with TCRdist sequence similarity added in when clustering inside HLA-allele-positive subsets. For co-occurrence clustering, repertoires with fewer than 30,000 or more than 120,000 public chains were excluded, along with roughly 5 repertoires with anomalous nucleotide sharing. The source is immuneACCESS, and TCRdb retained only in-frame sequences with V and J called. Part of the clones is not carried over; for the studies checked, unresolved V genes explain less than half of this, and the remainder is unexplained. V and J calls and clone size come straight from that table; D and trimming were deduced from the DNA. For this sample the table gives over 100,000 clones, of which approximately 80% were detected only once. The ten largest clones take up 20% to 25% of the sample.

With regard to this clone: Its antigen target is currently unknown. No base quality values were provided; no much bigger clone lies one nucleotide off.

Findings and caveats that apply to the study as a whole: The classifier was reported to diagnose cytomegalovirus status with high specificity and sensitivity in both the original cohort and the validation cohort. Presence/absence analyses assumed roughly uniform sequencing depth across donors, an assumption that may not hold. A later genetic analysis associated a missense DCLRE1C variant with V-gene and J-gene trimming of TCR beta chains, and an independent cohort replicated the association. A later analysis found that HLA-associated TCR beta chains were more clonally expanded and had lower generation probabilities than equally common non-associated chains. Some IMGT-functional V segments, including TRBV6-2 and TRBV6-3, could not be distinguished by the 87-base-pair reads and were therefore excluded. In a later analysis, several top co-occurrence clusters were reported to appear linked to parvovirus B19, influenza, CMV and Epstein-Barr virus. Specific HLA alleles were associated with about 17,000 TCR beta sequences at a false discovery rate of 0.05 in a later analysis. A later genetic analysis reported fewer N-insertions in productive TCRs among donors in an Asian-associated ancestry cluster than the roughly 700-donor mean. This cohort had only TCR beta chains sequenced, and the lack of alpha or paired-chain data limited which features could be detected. The only immune exposure information available for the cohort was CMV serostatus. A group of highly shared sequence variants was considered likely to be a technical artifact of the sequencing pipeline. In an earlier analysis of 587 of the donors, most TCR beta V segments appeared in productive rearrangements about 90% or about 30% of the time, broadly matching IMGT annotations. Because HLA typing was unavailable for some donors at each locus, only the typed subset was used in association tests. When HLA alleles, especially DR and DQ, strongly co-occurred, TCR associations were difficult to assign to individual alleles. In the study, 164 TCR beta chains were listed as associated with cytomegalovirus. Linkage disequilibrium might explain the correlated functional status among segregating V segments, but an unknown experimental factor could not be excluded. Some 15 rarely observed V segments, including chromosome 9 orphons, were excluded from the earlier analysis of several hundred of the donors because counts were too low. Across donors, most TCR sequences were observed very rarely, whereas some public TCRs were present in many individuals. A further reported finding was that TCR beta sequences accurately predicted the HLA-A and HLA-B alleles for most subjects in the first cohort. A few of the identified cytomegalovirus-associated TCR beta chains were confirmed in vitro to be specific for cytomegalovirus antigens. In a later analysis, most CMV-associated TCR beta chains were found to appear HLA-restricted, with HLA associations seemingly driven largely by CMV exposure. In a later analysis, the rate of TCR association differed among HLA loci, with DRB1 alleles having the most associated TCRs and HLA-C alleles having the fewest. It was suggested by the authors that the approach could potentially be generalized to other disease states and immunological phenotypes.

The cohort consisted of more than 650 healthy bone marrow donors. At the time of sampling, every cohort member was nominally healthy, though immune exposures that went unrecorded were likely present. The donor tested CMV seropositive, placing the donor among the 289 seropositive members of the cohort. Each donor provided a peripheral blood sample, and peripheral blood mononuclear cells were used for TCR beta sequencing. The Qiagen DNeasy Blood Extraction Kit was used to extract genomic DNA from the blood cell samples. V trim: 2 bases; J trim: 0 bases; unmatched bases: 9. The CDR3 has 19 amino acids, counting the end cysteine and phenylalanine. The entry retains the CDR3 DNA only, 57 bases that are in frame from base 1. Via the germline V gene (reference sequence), CDR1 is SGHKS and CDR2 YYEKEE.

The rearrangement combines TRBV5-5 with TRBJ1-5; the junction holds 12 bases that match TRBD1. This TCR derives from a man aged 30 to 39 in good health and CMV-seropositive. The sequencing input was PBMCs. CDR3 sequence: CASSFPGTGGPDSNQPQHF. The DNA is as follows: TGTGCCAGCAGCTTCCCCGGGACAGGGGGCCCTGATAGCAATCAGCCCCAGCATTTT.